This record covers a single T cell receptor (beta chain). These data are taken from a study of OX40 agonist ivuxolimab in advanced cancers. Study information: Anti-PD-1, anti-PD-L1 or anti-CTLA-4 therapy given earlier was allowed, and 40% had some.

The germline CDR1 and CDR2 sequences are SGHAT and FQDESV (reference sequence). Trimming stripped 5 bases from V and 6 bases from J, with 11 bases between. This CDR3 is built from 13 residues. The data were produced by immunoSEQ multiplex PCR, yet TCRdb's version contains in-frame clones alone and is incomplete. There are around 83,000 clones in the sample; approximately 84% occur only once, and under 8% lies in the top ten. Specimen: CD4+ or CD8+ T cells sorted from blood, collected in a trial of the OX40 agonist ivuxolimab. The chain is built from TRBV11-1 and TRBJ2-1; D perhaps matches TRBD2 (6 bases). The receptor was derived from an adult with an advanced solid tumor such as melanoma, head and neck, liver or kidney cancer. CDR3 bases: TGTGCCAGCAGCCTGACTAGTATCAATGAGCAGTTCTTC. Translated, it gives CASSLTSINEQFF.